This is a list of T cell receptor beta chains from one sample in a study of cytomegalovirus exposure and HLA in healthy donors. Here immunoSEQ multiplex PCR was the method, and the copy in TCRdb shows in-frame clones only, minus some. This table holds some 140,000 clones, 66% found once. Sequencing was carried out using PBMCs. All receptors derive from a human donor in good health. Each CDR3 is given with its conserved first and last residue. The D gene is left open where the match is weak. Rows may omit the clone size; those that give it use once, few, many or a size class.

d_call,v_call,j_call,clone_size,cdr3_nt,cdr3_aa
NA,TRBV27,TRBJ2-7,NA,TGTGCCAGCAGTTTATCGGCCCCCTCCTCCTACGAGCAGTACTTC,CASSLSAPSSYEQYF
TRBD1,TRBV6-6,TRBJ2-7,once,TGTGCCAGCAGTACGGACAGGGGGCCCTACGAGCAGTACTTC,CASSTDRGPYEQYF
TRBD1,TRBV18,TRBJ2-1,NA,TGTGCCAGCTCACCACCAGGCAGGGACAGAGAGTTCTTC,CASSPPGRDREFF
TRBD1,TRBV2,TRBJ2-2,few,TGTGCCAGCAGCATAGGGACAGGGGGGACCGGGGAGCTGTTTTTT,CASSIGTGGTGELFF
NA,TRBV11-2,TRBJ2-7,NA,TGTGCCAGCAGCTTTTCCTTCTCCAGGGCCTACGAGCAGTACTTC,CASSFSFSRAYEQYF
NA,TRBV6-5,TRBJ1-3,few,TGTGCCAGCAGTTACTTTCCCGGGAGCTCTGGAAACACCATATATTTT,CASSYFPGSSGNTIYF
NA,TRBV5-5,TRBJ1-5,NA,TGTGCCAGCAGCTCTAGCTATAGCAATCAGCCCCAGCATTTT,CASSSSYSNQPQHF
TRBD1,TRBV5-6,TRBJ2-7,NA,TGTGCCACCCCAACAGGGGGCGGCGAGCAGTACTTC,CATPTGGGEQYF
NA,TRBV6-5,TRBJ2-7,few,TGTGCCAGCAGTTATTGGCCAGGGACCTACGAGCAGTACTTC,CASSYWPGTYEQYF
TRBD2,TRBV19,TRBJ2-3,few,TGTGCCAGTAGTACGACGGGACTAGCGGGATCAGATACGCAGTATTTT,CASSTTGLAGSDTQYF
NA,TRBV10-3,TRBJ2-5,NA,TGTGCCATCAGCGAAAACAGGGTTCGGGAGACCCAGTACTTC,CAISENRVRETQYF
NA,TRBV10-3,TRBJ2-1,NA,TGTGCCATCAGTGAGACGCTAGCGTCCCTCTACAATGAGCAGTTCTTC,CAISETLASLYNEQFF
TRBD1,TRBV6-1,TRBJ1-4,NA,TGTGCCAGCAGTCGGGGGGGGACAGGGGATGAAAAACTGTTTTTT,CASSRGGTGDEKLFF
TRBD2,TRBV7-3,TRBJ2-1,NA,TGTGCCAGCAGCACCTCTAGCGGGAGGGCCAATGAGCAGTTCTTC,CASSTSSGRANEQFF
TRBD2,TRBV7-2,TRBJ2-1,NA,TGTGCCAGCAGCTTAGGGCGGGAGGGAGGTGAGCAGTTCTTC,CASSLGREGGEQFF
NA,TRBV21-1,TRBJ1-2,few,TGTGCCAGCAGCTACCCAATCCGCGGGACAGCAAATGGCTACACCTTC,CASSYPIRGTANGYTF
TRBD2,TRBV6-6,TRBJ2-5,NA,TGTGCCAGCAGTCCTAGCGGGACGGAGGGAGAGACCCAGTACTTC,CASSPSGTEGETQYF
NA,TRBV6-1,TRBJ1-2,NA,TGTGCCAGCAGCCCTTCAATCCCGGTGCTCTATGGCTACACCTTC,CASSPSIPVLYGYTF
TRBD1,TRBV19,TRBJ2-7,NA,TGTGCCAGTAGTATAGATCTAAGCGGGACAGGGGACCCCTACGAGCAGTACTTC,CASSIDLSGTGDPYEQYF
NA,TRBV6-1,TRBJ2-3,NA,TGTGCCAGCAGTGAAGGCTGGGCCCCCCGGGATACGCAGTATTTT,CASSEGWAPRDTQYF
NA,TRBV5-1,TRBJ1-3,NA,TGCGCCAGCAGCCCGTGGCCACATGGCTCTGGAAACACCATATATTTT,CASSPWPHGSGNTIYF